This TCR beta chain was retrieved from a study of blood T cell repertoires in COVID-19. Study as a whole: Sites across the United States, Italy and Spain contributed samples from acute and convalescent COVID-19.

Germline V CDR1 and CDR2: SGHTA, FQGNSA. This CDR3 region has 15 residues. The ends lost 6 bases at V and 5 bases at J; junction bases unmatched: 6. Sequencing used immunoSEQ multiplex PCR; TCRdb keeps in-frame clones, though not all of them. The top ten hold roughly 4.6% of the sample, which has some 290,000 clones, less than 85% seen once. The rearrangement joins TRBV7-2 to TRBJ2-2, with 10 bases matching TRBD1. This clonotype was sampled from a man aged 55-75 years who had recovered from COVID-19. Sequencing input: peripheral blood. The chain's CDR3 is CASSFDRGPTGELFF. CDR3 DNA sequence: TGTGCCAGCAGTTTCGACAGGGGGCCAACCGGGGAGCTGTTTTTT.